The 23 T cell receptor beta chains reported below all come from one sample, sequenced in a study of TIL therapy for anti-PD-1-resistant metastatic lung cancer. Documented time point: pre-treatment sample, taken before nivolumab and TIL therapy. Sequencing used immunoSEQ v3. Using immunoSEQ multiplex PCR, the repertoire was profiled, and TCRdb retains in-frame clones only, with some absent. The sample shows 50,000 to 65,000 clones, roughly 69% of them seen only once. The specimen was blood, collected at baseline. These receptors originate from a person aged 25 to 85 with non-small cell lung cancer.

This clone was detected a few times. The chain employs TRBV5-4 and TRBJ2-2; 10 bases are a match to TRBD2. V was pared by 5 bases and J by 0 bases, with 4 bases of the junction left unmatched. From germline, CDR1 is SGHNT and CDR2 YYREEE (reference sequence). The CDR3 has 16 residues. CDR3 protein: CASSGTSASNTGELFF. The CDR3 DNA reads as TGTGCCAGCAGTGGGACTAGCGCCTCGAACACCGGGGAGCTGTTTTTT.

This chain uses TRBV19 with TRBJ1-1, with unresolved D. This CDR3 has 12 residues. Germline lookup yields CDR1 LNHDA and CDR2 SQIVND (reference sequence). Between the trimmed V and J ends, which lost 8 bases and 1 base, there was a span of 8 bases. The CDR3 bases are TGTGCCAGTCGGAATAGGAACACTGAAGCTTTCTTT. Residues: CASRNRNTEAFF.

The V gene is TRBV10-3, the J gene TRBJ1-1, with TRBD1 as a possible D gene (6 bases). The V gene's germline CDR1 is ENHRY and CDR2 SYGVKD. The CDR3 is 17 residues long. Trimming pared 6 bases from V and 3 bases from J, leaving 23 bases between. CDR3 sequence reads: CAISSLSGGSGYTEAFF. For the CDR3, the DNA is TGTGCCATCAGCTCCCTATCGGGGGGCAGTGGGTACACTGAAGCTTTCTTT.

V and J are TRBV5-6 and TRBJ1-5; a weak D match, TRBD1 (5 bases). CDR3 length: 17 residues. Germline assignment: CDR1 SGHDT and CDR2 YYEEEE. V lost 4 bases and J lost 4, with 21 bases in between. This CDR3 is CASSRDGLTLGNQPQHF. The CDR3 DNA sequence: TGTGCCAGCAGCCGGGACGGCCTAACCCTGGGGAATCAGCCCCAGCATTTT.

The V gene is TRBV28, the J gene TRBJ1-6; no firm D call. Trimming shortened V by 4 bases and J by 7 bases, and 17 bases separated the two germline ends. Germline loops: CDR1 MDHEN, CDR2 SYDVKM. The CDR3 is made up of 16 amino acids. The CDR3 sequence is CASSYNSRGSNSPLHF. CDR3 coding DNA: TGTGCCAGCAGTTATAACTCTCGAGGGTCCAATTCACCCCTCCACTTT.

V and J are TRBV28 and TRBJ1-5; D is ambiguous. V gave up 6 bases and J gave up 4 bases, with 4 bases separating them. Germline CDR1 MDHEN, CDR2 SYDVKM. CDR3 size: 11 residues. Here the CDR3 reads CASRSNQPQHF. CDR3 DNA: TGTGCCAGCAGGTCAAATCAGCCCCAGCATTTT.

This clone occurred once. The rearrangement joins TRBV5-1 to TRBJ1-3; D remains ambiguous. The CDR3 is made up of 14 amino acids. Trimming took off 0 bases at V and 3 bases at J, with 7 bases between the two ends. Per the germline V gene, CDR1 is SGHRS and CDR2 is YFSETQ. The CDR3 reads CASSLGGYGNTIYF. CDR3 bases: TGCGCCAGCAGCTTGGGGGGATATGGAAACACCATATATTTT.

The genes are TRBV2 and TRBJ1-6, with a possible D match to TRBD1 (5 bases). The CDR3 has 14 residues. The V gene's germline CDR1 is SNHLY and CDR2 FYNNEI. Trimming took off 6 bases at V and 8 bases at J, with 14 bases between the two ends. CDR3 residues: CASRKTGGDSPLHF. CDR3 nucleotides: TGTGCCAGCAGAAAGACGGGGGGGGATTCACCCCTCCACTTT.

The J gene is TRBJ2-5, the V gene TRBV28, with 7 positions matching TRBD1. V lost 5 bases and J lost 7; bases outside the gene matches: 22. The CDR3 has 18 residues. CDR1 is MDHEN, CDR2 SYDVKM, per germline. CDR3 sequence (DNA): TGTGCCAGCAGTCTGCACAGCCCGGGACAGATGGGGATATTGACCCAGTACTTC. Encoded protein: CASSLHSPGQMGILTQYF.

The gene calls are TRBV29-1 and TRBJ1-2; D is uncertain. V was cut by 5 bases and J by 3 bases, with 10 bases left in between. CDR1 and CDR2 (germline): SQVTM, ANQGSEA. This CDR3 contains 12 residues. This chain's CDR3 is CSVTDGHYGYTF. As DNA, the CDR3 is TGCAGCGTTACGGACGGGCACTATGGCTACACCTTC. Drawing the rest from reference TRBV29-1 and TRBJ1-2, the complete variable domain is SAVISQKPSRDICQRGTSLTIQCQVDSQVTMMFWYRQQPGQSLTLIATANQGSEATYESGFVIDKFPISRPNLTFSTLTVSNMSPEDSSIYLCSVTDGHYGYTFGSGTRLTVV.

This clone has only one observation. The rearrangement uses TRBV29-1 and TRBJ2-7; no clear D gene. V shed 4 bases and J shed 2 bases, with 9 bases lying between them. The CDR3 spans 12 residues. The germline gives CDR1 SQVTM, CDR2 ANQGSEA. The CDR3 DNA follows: TGCAGCGTTGTTGGCGCCCCCTACGAGCAGTACTTC. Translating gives CSVVGAPYEQYF.

CDR3 amino acids: CASSLEPAGQPQHF. DNA of the CDR3: TGTGCCAGCAGCTTAGAGCCCGCTGGACAGCCCCAGCATTTT. The genes are TRBV11-2 and TRBJ1-5; D is uncertain. Germline loops: CDR1 SGHAT, CDR2 FQNNGV. CDR3 length: 14 residues. V was trimmed by 0 bases and J by 7 bases, leaving 10 bases between them. The whole variable domain, remainder taken from reference TRBV11-2 and TRBJ1-5, is EAGVAQSPRYKIIEKRQSVAFWCNPISGHATLYWYQQILGQGPKLLIQFQNNGVVDDSQLPKDRFSAERLKGVDSTLKIQPAKLEDSAVYLCASSLEPAGQPQHFGDGTRLSIL.

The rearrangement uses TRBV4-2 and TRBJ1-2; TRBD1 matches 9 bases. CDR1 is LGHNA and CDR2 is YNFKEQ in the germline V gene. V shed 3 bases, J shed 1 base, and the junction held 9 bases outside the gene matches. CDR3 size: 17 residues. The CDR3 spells CASSQSRTGAYNYGYTF. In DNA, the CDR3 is TGTGCCAGCAGCCAGTCACGGACAGGGGCATATAACTATGGCTACACCTTC.

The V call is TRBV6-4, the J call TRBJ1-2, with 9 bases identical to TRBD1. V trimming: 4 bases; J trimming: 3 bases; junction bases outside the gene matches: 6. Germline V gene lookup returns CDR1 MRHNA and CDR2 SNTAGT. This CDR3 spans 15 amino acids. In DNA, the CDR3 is TGTGCCAGCAGTGCGGGACAGGGCTTCCACTATGGCTACACCTTC. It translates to CASSAGQGFHYGYTF.

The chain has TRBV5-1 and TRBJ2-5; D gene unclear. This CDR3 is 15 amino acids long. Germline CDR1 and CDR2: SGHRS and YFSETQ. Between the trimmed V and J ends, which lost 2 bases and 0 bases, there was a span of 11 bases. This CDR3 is CASSFNSGYQETQYF. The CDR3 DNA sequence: TGCGCCAGCAGCTTTAATTCCGGGTACCAAGAGACCCAGTACTTC.

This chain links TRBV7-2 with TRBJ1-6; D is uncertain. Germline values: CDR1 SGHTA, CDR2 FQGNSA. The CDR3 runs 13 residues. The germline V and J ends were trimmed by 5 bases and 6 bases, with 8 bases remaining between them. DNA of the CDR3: TGTGCCAGCAGCCGGCAGAGTAATTCACCCCTCCACTTT. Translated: CASSRQSNSPLHF.

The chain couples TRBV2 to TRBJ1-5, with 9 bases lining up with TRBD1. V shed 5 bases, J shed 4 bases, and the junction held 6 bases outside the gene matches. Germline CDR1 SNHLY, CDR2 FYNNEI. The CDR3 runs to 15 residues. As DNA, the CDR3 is TGTGCCAGCAGTCCACAGGGGGCGCAGAATCAGCCCCAGCATTTT. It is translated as CASSPQGAQNQPQHF.

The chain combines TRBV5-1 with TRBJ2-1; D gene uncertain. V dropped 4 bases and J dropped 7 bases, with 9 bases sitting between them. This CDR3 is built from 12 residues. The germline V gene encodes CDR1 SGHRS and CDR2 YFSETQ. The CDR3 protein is CASSTIDNEQFF. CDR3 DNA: TGCGCCAGCAGCACTATTGATAATGAGCAGTTCTTC.

CDR3 sequence reads: CSVEGGRGTDTQYF. The CDR3 DNA reads TGCAGCGTTGAAGGGGGGCGGGGCACAGATACGCAGTATTTT. The V gene is TRBV29-1, the J gene TRBJ2-3; a weak D match, TRBD1 (6 bases). V was clipped by 1 base and J by 1 base, with 9 bases between them. The germline V gene encodes CDR1 SQVTM and CDR2 ANQGSEA. The CDR3 spans 14 residues.

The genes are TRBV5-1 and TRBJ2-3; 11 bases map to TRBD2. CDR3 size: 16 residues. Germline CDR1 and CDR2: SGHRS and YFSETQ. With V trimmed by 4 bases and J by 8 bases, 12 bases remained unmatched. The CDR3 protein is CASSQGLAAVELTQYF. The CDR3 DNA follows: TGCGCCAGCAGCCAGGGACTAGCGGCCGTTGAGCTTACGCAGTATTTT.

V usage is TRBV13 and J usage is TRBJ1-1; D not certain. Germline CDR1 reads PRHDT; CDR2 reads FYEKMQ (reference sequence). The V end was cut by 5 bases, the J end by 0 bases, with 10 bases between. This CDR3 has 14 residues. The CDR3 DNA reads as TGTGCCAGCAGCCCGGAGGACCTGAACACTGAAGCTTTCTTT. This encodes CASSPEDLNTEAFF.

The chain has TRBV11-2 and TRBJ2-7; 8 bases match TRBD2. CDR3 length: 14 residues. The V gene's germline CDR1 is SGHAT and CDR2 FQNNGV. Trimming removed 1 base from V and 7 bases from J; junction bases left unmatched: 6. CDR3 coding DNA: TGTGCCAGCAGCTTAGGGGCAGGGACTAGTGAGCAGTACTTC. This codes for CASSLGAGTSEQYF. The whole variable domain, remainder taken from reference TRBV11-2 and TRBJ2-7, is EAGVAQSPRYKIIEKRQSVAFWCNPISGHATLYWYQQILGQGPKLLIQFQNNGVVDDSQLPKDRFSAERLKGVDSTLKIQPAKLEDSAVYLCASSLGAGTSEQYFGPGTRLTVT.

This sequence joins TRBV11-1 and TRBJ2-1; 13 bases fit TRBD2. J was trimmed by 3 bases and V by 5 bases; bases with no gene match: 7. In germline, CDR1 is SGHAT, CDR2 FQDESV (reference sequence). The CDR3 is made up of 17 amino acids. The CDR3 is CASSRGLAGVGYNEQFF. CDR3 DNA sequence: TGTGCCAGCAGCCGCGGACTAGCGGGAGTGGGCTACAATGAGCAGTTCTTC.